This T cell receptor (beta chain) was recovered during a study of T cell responses to AZD1222 COVID-19 vaccine (dated by TCRdb to 2020 to 2023). Notes on the research overall: AZD1222 recipients whose second dose came at about 4 weeks and those whose second dose came at about 12 weeks were combined into one group, since spike-specific TCR depth and breadth did not differ between the two schedules. Trial participants were enrolled by age into subgroups of 18-55, 56-69 and 70-plus years, and around 150, 28 and 57 TCR-sequenced participants, respectively, were included in these subgroups. TCR sequencing was performed for 230 to 250 trial participants, of whom around 200 were given two doses of AZD1222 and around 26 were given two doses of MenACWY control vaccine. Paper-wide results and their limitations: Because no day 14 peak-response samples were available, the repertoires could be characterized only after the peak T cell response. Conclusions about previously exposed vaccinees are limited because only six or seven AZD1222 recipients were SARS-CoV-2 seropositive at baseline. Most participants were white British and females outnumbered males, and the authors suggested that clonal diversity may have been underestimated. Nearly half of unique spike-specific TCRs reportedly recognized epitopes outside regions mutated in the B.1.351 and B.1.1.7 variants. The 56-69-year group was small, and its depth increase did not reach significance, likely because of low power. A significant rise in spike-specific TCR breadth and depth was observed after two AZD1222 doses relative to day 0 and relative to MenACWY recipients. The whole spike protein was spanned by vaccine-associated CD4 TCRs, and dominant responses were seen in regions 160-218 and 743-854.

The CDR3 regions of human TCRbeta chains were analyzed by immunosequencing. As for the authors' bioinformatics: Repertoire TCRs were matched against a reference library of SARS-CoV-2-specific TCRs generated with the MIRA antigen-specificity platform. Breadth was defined as the fraction of unique TCRs that were SARS-CoV-2-associated, and depth was defined as the fraction of total T cells that were SARS-CoV-2-associated. Using the MIRA data, every spike-specific TCR was mapped to the spike region that the TCR reacted to and assigned to either a CD4 or a CD8 class. Log10-transformed breadth and depth values were compared by one-way ANOVA with Sidak's multiple comparisons tests. The source is immuneACCESS, and TCRdb retained only in-frame sequences with V and J called. Part of the clones is not carried over; for the studies checked, unresolved V genes explain less than half of this, and the remainder is unexplained. V and J calls plus clone size are reproduced from that table; the DNA served to infer D and trimming. Within this sample are roughly 100,000 clones, with about 81% of them counted one time only. Together, the top ten hold 5% of the sample.

The V end loses 3 bases and the J end loses 6 bases, and a stretch of 15 bases separates them. CDR1 SGHDN and CDR2 FVKESK are derived from the germline V gene. Taken from cysteine to phenylalanine, the CDR3 has 16 residues. Only the CDR3 DNA stays, 48 bases, in frame from base 1. This clone was seen a single time. The clone's antigen remains unknown. The record has no base qualities; no much larger clone is one base away. Sample time point, as interpreted from the label and publication: baseline before first vaccination. Vaccinee samples were obtained from the UK trials COV001 and COV002, which included a single-blind randomized controlled phase 2/3 trial of AZD1222 (ChAdOx1 nCoV-19) in healthy adults. Trial participant PBMC samples were collected at day 0 and day 28 after the second dose for TCRbeta chain sequencing.

The clonotype originates from an adult in good health. Specimen: peripheral blood, collected on day 0 of AZD1222 vaccination. The rearranged segments are TRBV14 and TRBJ1-6; possibly the D gene is TRBD1, per 5 matching bases. The DNA sequence reads TGTGCCAGCAGCCACAGGGCAGGACCGGCTAATTCACCCCTCCACTTT. It translates as CASSHRAGPANSPLHF.